Below are 16 T cell receptor beta chains sequenced from a single sample in a study of identical twins. TCRdb ran MiXCR on the 5' RACE reads and lists one entry per CDR3 protein. The data contain about 480,000 distinct CDR3 sequences, over 12% of them singletons. These records were also assigned to another study, of yellow fever vaccine responses in identical twins.

Sequencing was carried out using CD4+ T cells sorted from blood. The receptors stem from a woman under 30 in good health.

The genes are TRBV12-3 or TRBV12-4 and TRBJ2-3; 7 nucleotides line up with TRBD1. Trimming at V came to 6 bases and at J to 6 bases, leaving 9 bases not matched to a gene. The length of the CDR3 is 14 residues. The CDR3 sequence is CASRTIDRADTQYF. The CDR3 nucleotides read TGTGCCAGCAGAACGATAGACAGGGCCGATACGCAGTATTTT.

V gene TRBV7-2 combines with J gene TRBJ2-3; 14 bases are a match to TRBD2. This CDR3 is built from 16 residues. V lost 5 bases, J lost 4 bases, and 5 bases stayed unmatched. CDR1 and CDR2 from the germline V gene are SGHTA and FQGNSA. The DNA for the CDR3 is TGTGCCAGCAGCCCAAGGGGACTAGCGGGAGCAGATACGCAGTATTTT. Protein sequence: CASSPRGLAGADTQYF.

This clonotype was observed a handful of times. The rearrangement links TRBV20-1 to TRBJ2-6, with D perhaps matching TRBD2 (6 bases). The CDR3 loop spans 15 amino acids. Germline V lookup: CDR1 DFQATT, CDR2 SNEGSKA (reference sequence). V lost 0 bases to trimming and J lost 0 bases, with 6 bases between them. Here the CDR3 reads CSARDGGSGANVLTF. The CDR3 DNA reads as TGCAGTGCTAGAGACGGGGGCTCTGGGGCCAACGTCCTGACTTTC.

As concerns this clonotype: One end of the junction varies from germline; a read error may be responsible. The rearrangement links TRBV6-1 to TRBJ1-1, with 9 nucleotides matching TRBD1. Germline values: CDR1 MNHNS, CDR2 SASEGT. This CDR3 spans 15 amino acids. The CDR3 DNA reads as TGTGACAGCAAAGCGCGGACAGGGGTCATTACTGAAGCTTTCTTT. This codes for CDSKARTGVITEAFF.

In this sample, this clonotype turned up many times. This chain connects TRBV4-3 to TRBJ2-1; 7 nucleotides line up with TRBD2. From germline, CDR1 is LGHNA and CDR2 YSLEER. This CDR3 region has 18 residues. Losses at the gene ends were 0 bases for V and 4 bases for J; bases not matched to a gene: 12. CDR3 loop: CASSQDLGNAGEYNEQFF. As DNA, the CDR3 is TGCGCCAGCAGCCAAGATTTAGGTAATGCGGGAGAGTACAATGAGCAGTTCTTC.

The chain has TRBV5-1 and TRBJ2-1, with unresolved D. The V end lost 6 bases, the J end lost 0 bases, and 10 bases lay between the germline ends. The CDR3 has 14 residues. The germline CDR1 and CDR2 sequences are SGHRS and YFSETQ. The CDR3, as DNA: TGCGCCAGCACCCCGGCCGACTCCTACAATGAGCAGTTCTTC. This sequence encodes CASTPADSYNEQFF.

V is TRBV20-1 and J is TRBJ2-2, with 10 bases aligning to TRBD1. With 5 bases clipped from V and 6 bases from J, the junction kept 6 bases outside the gene matches. The CDR3 has 14 residues. Germline assignment: CDR1 DFQATT and CDR2 SNEGSKA (reference sequence). CDR3 in DNA: TGCAGTGCTCCCGGGACAGGGGTTGCCGGGGAGCTGTTTTTT. As protein: CSAPGTGVAGELFF.

The chain uses TRBV5-1 and TRBJ1-4; no clear D. Deletions cut 1 base from V and 6 bases from J, with 10 bases between. The CDR3 is 14 amino acids. CDR1 and CDR2 (germline): SGHRS, YFSETQ. CDR3 loop: CASSLRSPDEKLFF. DNA for the CDR3: TGCGCCAGCAGCTTGCGTTCGCCCGATGAAAAACTGTTTTTT.

A remark on this clonotype: Compared with germline, one end of the junction differs, possibly owing to a read error. This sequence joins TRBV7-7 and TRBJ2-3, with 10 nucleotides matching TRBD2. Looked up from germline, CDR1 is SSHAT and CDR2 is FNYEAQ (reference sequence). The CDR3 extends over 15 amino acids. The CDR3 DNA follows: TGTGCTAGCAGCAAAAGCGGGGGGGCTTCAGATACGCAGTATTTT. Translated, it gives CASSKSGGASDTQYF. The full variable domain, rest sourced from reference TRBV7-7 and TRBJ2-3, is GAGVSQSPRYKVTKRGQDVTLRCDPISSHATLYWYQQALGQGPEFLTYFNYEAQPDKSGLPSDRFSAERPEGSISTLTIQRTEQRDSAMYRCASSKSGGASDTQYFGPGTRLTVL.

CDR3 nucleotide sequence: TGTGCCAGCAGCCCGACAGGGAAGGACATGGAAGAGACCCAGTACTTC. Amino acids: CASSPTGKDMEETQYF. The chain has TRBV5-6 and TRBJ2-5; 7 nucleotides match TRBD1. Per germline, CDR1 SGHDT and CDR2 YYEEEE. The J segment lost 3 bases and the V segment lost 4 bases, leaving 12 bases of the junction unmatched. The CDR3 runs to 16 residues.

This clonotype showed up just a few times. The V and J genes are TRBV4-2 and TRBJ2-4; D ambiguous. The CDR3 spans 16 residues. Germline CDR1 and CDR2: LGHNA and YNFKEQ. The V and J ends lost 8 bases and 0 bases respectively, with 17 bases between them. This CDR3 reads CASFVMVDLAKNIQYF. The CDR3 DNA is TGTGCCAGCTTTGTTATGGTCGACCTAGCCAAAAACATTCAGTACTTC.

The table lists this clonotype with a few counts. The V call is TRBV5-1, the J call TRBJ2-1; 11 bases are a match to TRBD1. The V segment lost 2 bases and the J segment 7 bases; nucleotides outside the gene matches: 2. The CDR3 loop spans 14 amino acids. CDR1 and CDR2 from the germline V gene are SGHRS and YFSETQ. CDR3 DNA sequence: TGCGCCAGCAGCTTCGGGACAGGGGGGAATGAGCAGTTCTTC. Amino acids: CASSFGTGGNEQFF.

This clonotype has only a few counts. The gene calls are TRBV12-3 or TRBV12-4 and TRBJ2-3; D gene unclear. The CDR3 extends over 14 amino acids. V lost 6 bases and J 5 bases, leaving 15 bases between the germline ends. The CDR3 nucleotides read TGTGCCAGCAGCAAGCAACAATTGGGAGATACGCAGTATTTT. This gives the protein CASSKQQLGDTQYF.

This clonotype occurred many times. The gene calls are TRBV12-3 or TRBV12-4 and TRBJ2-7; D remains unclear. The CDR3 sequence is 15 residues long. V lost 2 bases and J 0 bases, leaving 11 bases between the germline ends. CDR3 region: CASSLLAGNSYEQYF. The CDR3 DNA sequence: TGTGCCAGCAGTTTATTAGCAGGCAACTCCTACGAGCAGTACTTC.

In its sample, this clonotype was seen many times. The chain couples TRBV5-1 to TRBJ2-2; 9 bases fit TRBD2. Germline assignment: CDR1 SGHRS and CDR2 YFSETQ. The CDR3 runs 15 residues. The junction had 0 bases not matched to a gene; V was cut back by 0 bases and J by 3 bases. This chain's CDR3 is CASSLASGDTGELFF. The DNA for the CDR3 is TGCGCCAGCAGCTTGGCTAGCGGGGACACCGGGGAGCTGTTTTTT. Full variable domain (missing parts from reference TRBV5-1 and TRBJ2-2): KAGVTQTPRYLIKTRGQQVTLSCSPISGHRSVSWYQQTPGQGLQFLFEYFSETQRNKGNFPGRFSGRQFSNSRSEMNVSTLELGDSALYLCASSLASGDTGELFFGEGSRLTVL.

This clonotype turned up a few times. The chain couples TRBV5-1 to TRBJ2-5; maybe TRBD1 (6 bases). Trimming removed 5 bases from V and 5 bases from J, with 19 bases in between. Looked up from germline, CDR1 is SGHRS and CDR2 is YFSETQ. There are 15 residues in the CDR3. The CDR3 DNA sequence: TGCGCCAGCAGTTACCCGCTACAGGGTGGGGAGACCCAGTACTTC. Translation: CASSYPLQGGETQYF.